This T cell receptor (beta chain) was documented in a study of cytomegalovirus exposure and HLA in healthy donors. Study findings and constraints: A later analysis revealed that TCR association rates differed between HLA loci, peaking at DRB1 and bottoming out at HLA-C.

Germline values: CDR1 SGHRS, CDR2 YFSETQ. The CDR3 sequence is 23 residues long. The trim removed 5 bases at V and 2 bases at J, leaving 30 bases unmatched. PCR employed 60 Vbeta and 13 Jbeta primers. In the authors' workflow: Unique TCR beta chains totaled around 86 million in a later count, with around 11 million of them shared. Produced via immunoSEQ multiplex PCR; TCRdb's table is partial and in-frame only. That table supplies the V and J calls and clone size; D and trimming were determined from the DNA. This table holds around 150,000 clones, around 77% found once. This clone was found a few times. Its antigen is unknown.

The chain recombines TRBV5-1 with TRBJ2-1; 8 nucleotides agree with TRBD1. The sequenced sample consisted of PBMCs. This TCR was sampled from a man aged 25-45 years in good health. This CDR3 is CASRLRGLDPGVRVGHTYNEQFF. The CDR3 nucleotides are TGCGCCAGCAGACTCAGGGGGCTCGACCCGGGCGTACGAGTGGGGCATACCTACAATGAGCAGTTCTTC.